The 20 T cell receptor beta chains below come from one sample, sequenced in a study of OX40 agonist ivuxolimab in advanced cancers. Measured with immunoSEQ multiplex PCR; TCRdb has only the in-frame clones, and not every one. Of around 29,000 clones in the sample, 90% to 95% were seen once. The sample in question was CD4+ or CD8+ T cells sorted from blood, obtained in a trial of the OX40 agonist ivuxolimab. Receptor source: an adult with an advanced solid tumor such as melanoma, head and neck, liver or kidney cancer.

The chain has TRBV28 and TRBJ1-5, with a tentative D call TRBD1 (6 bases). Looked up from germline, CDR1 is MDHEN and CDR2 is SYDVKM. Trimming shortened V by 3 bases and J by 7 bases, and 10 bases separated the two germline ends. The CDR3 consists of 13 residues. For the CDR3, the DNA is TGTGCCAGCAGTTTCTTGAGGGGGCAGCCCCAGCATTTT. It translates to CASSFLRGQPQHF.

CDR3 protein: CASSLELVYEQYF. The CDR3 DNA follows: TGCGCCAGCAGCTTGGAATTGGTCTACGAGCAGTACTTC. The J gene is TRBJ2-7, the V gene TRBV5-1, with no clear D. The CDR3 is 13 amino acids. The V and J ends lost 0 bases and 3 bases respectively, with 7 bases between them. Germline V lookup: CDR1 SGHRS, CDR2 YFSETQ.

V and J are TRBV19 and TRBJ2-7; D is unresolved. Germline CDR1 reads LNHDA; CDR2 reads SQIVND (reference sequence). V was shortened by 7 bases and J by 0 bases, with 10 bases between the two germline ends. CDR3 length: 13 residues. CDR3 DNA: TGTGCCAGTAATCCCTCAAACTCCTACGAGCAGTACTTC. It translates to CASNPSNSYEQYF.

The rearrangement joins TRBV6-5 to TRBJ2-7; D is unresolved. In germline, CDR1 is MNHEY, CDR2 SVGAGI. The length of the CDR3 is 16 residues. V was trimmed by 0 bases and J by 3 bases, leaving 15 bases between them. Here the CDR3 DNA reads TGTGCCAGCAGTTACTCGATAGGTCAGGTAGTCTACGAGCAGTACTTC. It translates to CASSYSIGQVVYEQYF.

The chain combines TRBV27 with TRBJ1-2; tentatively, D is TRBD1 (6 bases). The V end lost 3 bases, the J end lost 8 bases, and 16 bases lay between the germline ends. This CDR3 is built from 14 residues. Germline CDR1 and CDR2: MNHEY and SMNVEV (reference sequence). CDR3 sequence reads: CASSFRGEKGGYTF. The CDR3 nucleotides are TGTGCCAGCAGTTTTAGGGGGGAGAAGGGCGGCTACACCTTC.

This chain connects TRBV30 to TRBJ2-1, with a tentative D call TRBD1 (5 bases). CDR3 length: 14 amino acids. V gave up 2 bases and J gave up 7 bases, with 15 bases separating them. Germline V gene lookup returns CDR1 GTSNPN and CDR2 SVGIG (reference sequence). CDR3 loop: CAWSQGDGENEQFF. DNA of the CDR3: TGTGCCTGGAGTCAAGGGGATGGGGAAAATGAGCAGTTCTTC.

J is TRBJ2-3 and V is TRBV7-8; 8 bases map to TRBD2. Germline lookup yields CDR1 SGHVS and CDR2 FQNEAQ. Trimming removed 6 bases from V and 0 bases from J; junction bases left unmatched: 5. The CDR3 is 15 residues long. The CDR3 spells CASSRERGSTDTQYF. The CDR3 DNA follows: TGTGCCAGCAGTCGAGAGCGGGGGAGCACAGATACGCAGTATTTT.

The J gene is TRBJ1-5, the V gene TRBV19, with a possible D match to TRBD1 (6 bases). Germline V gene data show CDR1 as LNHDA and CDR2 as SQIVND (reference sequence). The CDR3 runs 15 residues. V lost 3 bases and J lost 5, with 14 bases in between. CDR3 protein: CASSIWTVNDQPQHF. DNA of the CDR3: TGTGCCAGTAGTATCTGGACAGTTAACGATCAGCCCCAGCATTTT.

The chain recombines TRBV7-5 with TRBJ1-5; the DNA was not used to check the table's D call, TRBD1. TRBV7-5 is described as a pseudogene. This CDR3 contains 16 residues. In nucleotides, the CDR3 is TGTGCCAGCAGCCCTTCGACAGGCGTTCTCAATCAGCCCCAGCATTTT. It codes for CASSPSTGVLNQPQHF.

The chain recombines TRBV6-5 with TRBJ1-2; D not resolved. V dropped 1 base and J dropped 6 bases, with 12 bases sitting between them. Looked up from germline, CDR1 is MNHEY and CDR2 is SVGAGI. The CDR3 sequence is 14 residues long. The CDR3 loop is CASSYFQSSHGYTF. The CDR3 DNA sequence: TGTGCCAGCAGTTACTTCCAGAGTTCCCATGGCTACACCTTC.

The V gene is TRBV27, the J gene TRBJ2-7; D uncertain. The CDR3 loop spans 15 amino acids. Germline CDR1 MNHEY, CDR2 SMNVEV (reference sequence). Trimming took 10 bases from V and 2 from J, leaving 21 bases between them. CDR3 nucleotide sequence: TGTGCCACCGCAGAGTTAACGAACCTGCCCTACGAGCAGTACTTC. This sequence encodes CATAELTNLPYEQYF.

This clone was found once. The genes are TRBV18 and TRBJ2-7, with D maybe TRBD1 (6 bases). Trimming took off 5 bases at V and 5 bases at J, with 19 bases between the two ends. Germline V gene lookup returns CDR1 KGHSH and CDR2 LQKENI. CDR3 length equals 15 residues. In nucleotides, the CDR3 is TGTGCCAGCTCAGAAAAACAGGGCCTCCCGGACGAGCAGTACTTC. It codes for CASSEKQGLPDEQYF.

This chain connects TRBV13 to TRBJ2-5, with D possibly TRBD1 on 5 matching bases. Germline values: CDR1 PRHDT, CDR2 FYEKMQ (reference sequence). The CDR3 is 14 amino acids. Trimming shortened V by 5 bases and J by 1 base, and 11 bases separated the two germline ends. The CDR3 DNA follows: TGTGCCAGCAGCCGTGGGGCTCCCCAAGAGACCCAGTACTTC. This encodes CASSRGAPQETQYF.

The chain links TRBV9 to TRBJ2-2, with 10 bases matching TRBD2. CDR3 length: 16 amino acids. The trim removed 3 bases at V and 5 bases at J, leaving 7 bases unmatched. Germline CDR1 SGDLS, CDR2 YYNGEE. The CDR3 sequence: CASSASSLAGTGELFF. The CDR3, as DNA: TGTGCCAGCAGCGCCAGCTCACTAGCGGGAACCGGGGAGCTGTTTTTT.

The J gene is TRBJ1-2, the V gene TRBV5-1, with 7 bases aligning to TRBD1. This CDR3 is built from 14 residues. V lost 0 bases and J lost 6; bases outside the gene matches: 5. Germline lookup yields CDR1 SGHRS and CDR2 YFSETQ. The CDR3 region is CASSLATGRNGYTF. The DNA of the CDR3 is TGCGCCAGCAGCTTGGCGACAGGGAGGAATGGCTACACCTTC.

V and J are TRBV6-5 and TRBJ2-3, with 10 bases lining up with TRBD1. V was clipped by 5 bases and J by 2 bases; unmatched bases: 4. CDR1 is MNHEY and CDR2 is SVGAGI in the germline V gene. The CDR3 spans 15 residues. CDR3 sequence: CASSPDRGYTDTQYF. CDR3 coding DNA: TGTGCCAGCAGTCCGGACAGGGGGTACACAGATACGCAGTATTTT.

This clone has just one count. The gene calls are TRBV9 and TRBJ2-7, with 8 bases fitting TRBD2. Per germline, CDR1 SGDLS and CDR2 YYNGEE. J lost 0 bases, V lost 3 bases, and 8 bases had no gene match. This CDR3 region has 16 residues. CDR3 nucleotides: TGTGCCAGCAGCGGGGGGAGCGGGACTAGCTCCTACGAGCAGTACTTC. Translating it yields CASSGGSGTSSYEQYF.

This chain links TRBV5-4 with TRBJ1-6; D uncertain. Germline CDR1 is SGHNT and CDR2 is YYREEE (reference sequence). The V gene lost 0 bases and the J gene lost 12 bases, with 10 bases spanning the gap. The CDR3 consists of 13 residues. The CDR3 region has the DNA TGTGCCAGCAGCTTGGAAATCGGTGGACCCCTCCACTTT. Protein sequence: CASSLEIGGPLHF.

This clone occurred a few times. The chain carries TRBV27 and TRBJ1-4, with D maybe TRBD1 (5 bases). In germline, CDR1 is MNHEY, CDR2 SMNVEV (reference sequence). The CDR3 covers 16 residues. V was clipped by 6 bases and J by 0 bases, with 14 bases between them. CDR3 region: CASRRGEHPTNEKLFF. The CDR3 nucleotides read TGTGCCAGCAGGAGAGGGGAGCATCCAACTAATGAAAAACTGTTTTTT.

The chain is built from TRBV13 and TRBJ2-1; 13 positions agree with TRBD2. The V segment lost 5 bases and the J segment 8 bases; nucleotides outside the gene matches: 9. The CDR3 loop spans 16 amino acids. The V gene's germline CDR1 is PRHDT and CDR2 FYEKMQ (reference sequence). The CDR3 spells CASSDRLAGGSDEQFF. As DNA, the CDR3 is TGTGCCAGCAGCGACCGACTAGCGGGAGGTTCCGATGAGCAGTTCTTC. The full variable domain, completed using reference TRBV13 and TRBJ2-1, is AAGVIQSPRHLIKEKRETATLKCYPIPRHDTVYWYQQGPGQDPQFLISFYEKMQSDKGSIPDRFSAQQFSDYHSELNMSSLELGDSALYFCASSDRLAGGSDEQFFGPGTRLTVL.